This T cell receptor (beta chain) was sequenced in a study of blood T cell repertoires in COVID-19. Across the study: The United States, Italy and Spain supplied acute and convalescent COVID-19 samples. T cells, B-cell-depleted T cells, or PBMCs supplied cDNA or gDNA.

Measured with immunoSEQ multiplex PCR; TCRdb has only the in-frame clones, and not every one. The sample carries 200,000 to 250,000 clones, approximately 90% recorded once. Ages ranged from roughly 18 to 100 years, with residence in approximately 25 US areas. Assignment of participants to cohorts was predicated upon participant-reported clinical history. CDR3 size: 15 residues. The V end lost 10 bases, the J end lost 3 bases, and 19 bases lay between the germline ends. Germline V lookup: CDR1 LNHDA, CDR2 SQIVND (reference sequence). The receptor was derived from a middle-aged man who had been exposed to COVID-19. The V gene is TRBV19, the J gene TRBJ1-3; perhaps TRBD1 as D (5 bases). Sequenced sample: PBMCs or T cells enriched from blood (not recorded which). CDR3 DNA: TGTGCCACCACCAGGACATTTTCCGATGGAAACACCATATATTTT. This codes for CATTRTFSDGNTIYF.